The next 30 T cell receptor beta chains were all read from a single sample in a study of control samples from healthy donors and cancer patients. The data were produced by immunoSEQ multiplex PCR, yet TCRdb's version contains in-frame clones alone and is incomplete. The sample lists over 85,000 clones, 88% seen once, with about 3.7% in the top ten. The sequenced sample consisted of PBMCs. These receptor sequences come from a woman in her fifties or sixties with lung cancer.

This clone was seen a handful of times. The rearrangement uses TRBV7-9 and TRBJ2-7, with TRBD1 identical over 7 bases. Germline CDR1 reads SEHNR; CDR2 reads FQNEAQ (reference sequence). The CDR3 length is 16 residues. The J segment lost 3 bases and the V segment lost 4 bases, leaving 12 bases of the junction unmatched. CDR3 sequence reads: CASSSPGVAGGYEQYF. In nucleotides, the CDR3 is TGTGCCAGCAGCTCCCCAGGGGTGGCAGGGGGCTACGAGCAGTACTTC.

In nucleotides, the CDR3 is TGCGCCAGCAGCTTGGCCGAGACTGGAAACACCATATATTTT. Protein sequence: CASSLAETGNTIYF. V usage is TRBV5-1 and J usage is TRBJ1-3, with unresolved D. This CDR3 region has 14 residues. Germline assignment: CDR1 SGHRS and CDR2 YFSETQ. The ends were cut back, 0 bases at V and 2 bases at J, with 6 bases in the middle. The full variable domain, completed using reference TRBV5-1 and TRBJ1-3, is KAGVTQTPRYLIKTRGQQVTLSCSPISGHRSVSWYQQTPGQGLQFLFEYFSETQRNKGNFPGRFSGRQFSNSRSEMNVSTLELGDSALYLCASSLAETGNTIYFGEGSWLTVV.

The genes are TRBV10-3 and TRBJ2-7, with 12 bases lining up with TRBD2. The CDR3 extends over 16 amino acids. The V gene's germline CDR1 is ENHRY and CDR2 SYGVKD. With V trimmed by 4 bases and J by 4 bases, 8 bases remained unmatched. The CDR3 loop is CAISGSTSGGKYEQYF. CDR3 nucleotides: TGTGCCATCAGTGGGTCCACTAGCGGGGGGAAGTACGAGCAGTACTTC.

The rearrangement uses TRBV18 and TRBJ2-5; D remains ambiguous. The germline V and J ends were trimmed by 0 bases and 3 bases, with 8 bases remaining between them. CDR1 is KGHSH, CDR2 LQKENI, per germline. CDR3 size: 14 residues. CDR3 in DNA: TGTGCCAGCTCACCACCGGGCAGAAAAGAGACCCAGTACTTC. It encodes CASSPPGRKETQYF.

On this clone itself: This sample includes further DNA sequences coding for the same CDR3. This chain uses TRBV3-1 (or the pseudogene TRBV3-2) with TRBJ2-1, with TRBD2 identical over 7 bases. CDR1 and CDR2 (germline): LGHDT, YNNKEL (reference sequence). After removal of 4 bases from V and 4 bases from J, the junction contained 4 bases not matched to a gene. The CDR3 is made up of 14 amino acids. This CDR3 is CASSLAGGYNEQFF. The CDR3 bases are TGTGCCAGCAGCCTAGCGGGTGGATACAATGAGCAGTTCTTC.

This chain links TRBV5-4 with TRBJ2-1; 10 nucleotides align to TRBD2. Trimming removed 4 bases from V and 10 bases from J; junction bases left unmatched: 14. CDR3 length equals 16 residues. Germline values: CDR1 SGHNT, CDR2 YYREEE (reference sequence). The CDR3 reads CASSRGTSEQSKEQFF. CDR3 DNA: TGTGCCAGCAGCCGAGGGACTAGCGAGCAATCGAAGGAGCAGTTCTTC.

The V call is TRBV6-5, the J call TRBJ1-5; D is possibly TRBD1 (6 bases). The CDR3 sequence is 13 residues long. Trimming pared 5 bases from V and 5 bases from J, leaving 10 bases between. Germline CDR1 MNHEY, CDR2 SVGAGI. DNA for the CDR3: TGTGCCAGCAGTCTGGGACAATATCAGCCCCAGCATTTT. Protein: CASSLGQYQPQHF.

This chain connects TRBV18 to TRBJ2-2; unclear D gene. The ends were cut back, 3 bases at V and 1 base at J, with 9 bases in the middle. The CDR3 spans 15 residues. Looked up from germline, CDR1 is KGHSH and CDR2 is LQKENI. CDR3 region: CASSPQTVNTGELFF. The CDR3 nucleotides are TGTGCCAGCTCACCCCAAACGGTGAACACCGGGGAGCTGTTTTTT.

The V call is TRBV7-2, the J call TRBJ2-5, with D possibly TRBD1 on 5 matching bases. This CDR3 is 14 amino acids long. Germline lookup yields CDR1 SGHTA and CDR2 FQGNSA. Trimming left V 4 bases short and J 7 bases short, with 16 bases between. The CDR3 reads CASSSQGQAATQYF. The DNA of the CDR3 is TGTGCCAGCAGCTCGCAGGGTCAAGCAGCGACCCAGTACTTC.

V and J are TRBV19 and TRBJ1-6, with TRBD1 identical over 7 bases. Germline CDR1 LNHDA, CDR2 SQIVND (reference sequence). V was clipped by 6 bases and J by 10 bases; unmatched bases: 6. The CDR3 is 13 amino acids. The CDR3 sequence is CASSDRVGSPLHF. CDR3 nucleotides: TGTGCCAGTAGCGACAGGGTAGGATCACCCCTCCACTTT.

As to this clone: The sample holds other DNA sequences that translate to the same CDR3. The rearrangement links TRBV7-3 to TRBJ2-7; TRBD2 aligns across 10 bases. The CDR3 contains 15 residues. Germline V gene lookup returns CDR1 SGHTA and CDR2 FQGTGA. Trimming cost V 2 bases and J 1 base; bases outside gene matches: 2. The CDR3 region has the DNA TGTGCCAGCAGCTTATCTAGCGGGAGTTCCTACGAGCAGTACTTC. Residues: CASSLSSGSSYEQYF. Filled out from reference TRBV7-3 and TRBJ2-7, the complete variable domain reads GAGVSQTPSNKVTEKGKYVELRCDPISGHTALYWYRQSLGQGPEFLIYFQGTGAADDSGLPNDRFFAVRPEGSVSTLKIQRTERGDSAVYLCASSLSSGSSYEQYFGPGTRLTVT.

This chain connects TRBV6-2 or TRBV6-3 to TRBJ1-4; D is unclear. The V end was cut by 3 bases, the J end by 8 bases, with 13 bases between. The length of the CDR3 is 14 residues. The V gene's germline CDR1 is MNHEY and CDR2 SVGEGT. CDR3 sequence (DNA): TGTGCCAGCAGTTATTCTAAGGTTACAGAAAAACTGTTTTTT. This sequence encodes CASSYSKVTEKLFF.

The CDR3 region is CASSEWRTSGNTIYF. CDR3 DNA sequence: TGTGCCAGCAGTGAATGGCGTACCTCTGGAAACACCATATATTTT. The chain uses TRBV6-1 and TRBJ1-3; no clear D. Deletions cut 2 bases from V and 0 bases from J, with 8 bases between. This CDR3 comprises 15 residues. Germline loops: CDR1 MNHNS, CDR2 SASEGT.

This chain joins TRBV15 and TRBJ2-4; possibly TRBD1 for D (6 bases). The germline V and J ends were trimmed by 9 bases and 11 bases, with 23 bases remaining between them. CDR3 length: 14 amino acids. From germline, CDR1 is LNHNV and CDR2 YYDKDF (reference sequence). CDR3 protein: CATSDRAPNRVQYF. In DNA form, the CDR3 reads TGTGCCACTTCGGACAGAGCCCCAAACAGGGTTCAGTACTTC.

The chain employs TRBV7-9 and TRBJ1-2; D remains unclear. This CDR3 has 14 amino acids. V was clipped by 3 bases and J by 0 bases, with 8 bases between them. The V gene's germline CDR1 is SEHNR and CDR2 FQNEAQ (reference sequence). CDR3 DNA: TGTGCCAGCAGCTTTGCTTCGCCTAACTATGGCTACACCTTC. As protein: CASSFASPNYGYTF.

V is TRBV19 and J is TRBJ2-1; 11 bases agree with TRBD2. The CDR3 loop spans 15 amino acids. The V segment lost 3 bases and the J segment 8 bases; nucleotides outside the gene matches: 6. Germline V gene sequence: CDR1 LNHDA, CDR2 SQIVND (reference sequence). CDR3 protein: CASSMKATSGDEQFF. The DNA of the CDR3 is TGTGCCAGTAGTATGAAAGCGACTAGCGGGGATGAGCAGTTCTTC. The entire variable domain, with the rest obtained from reference TRBV19 and TRBJ2-1, is as follows: DGGITQSPKYLFRKEGQNVTLSCEQNLNHDAMYWYRQDPGQGLRLIYYSQIVNDFQKGDIAEGYSVSREKKESFPLTVTSAQKNPTAFYLCASSMKATSGDEQFFGPGTRLTVL.

This chain connects TRBV9 to TRBJ2-7, with 11 positions matching TRBD2. There are 14 residues in the CDR3. V dropped 4 bases and J dropped 3; count of bases not matched to a gene: 3. The germline gives CDR1 SGDLS, CDR2 YYNGEE. This CDR3 is CASSPGTSGYEQYF. The CDR3 region has the DNA TGTGCCAGCAGCCCCGGGACTAGCGGCTACGAGCAGTACTTC.

This clone was detected once. The chain recombines TRBV9 with TRBJ2-3; 9 nucleotides agree with TRBD1. Germline V gene sequence: CDR1 SGDLS, CDR2 YYNGEE. There are 15 residues in the CDR3. J gave up 4 bases and V 1 base, and 4 bases lay outside the gene matches. The CDR3 DNA reads TGTGCCAGCAGCGTAACAGGGGGCCTAGCAGATACGCAGTATTTT. Protein sequence: CASSVTGGLADTQYF. The variable domain in full, completed from reference TRBV9 and TRBJ2-3, reads DSGVTQTPKHLITATGQRVTLRCSPRSGDLSVYWYQQSLDQGLQFLIQYYNGEERAKGNILERFSAQQFPDLHSELNLSSLELGDSALYFCASSVTGGLADTQYFGPGTRLTVL.

This chain joins TRBV6-1 and TRBJ2-1; 8 positions agree with TRBD2. CDR1 and CDR2 (germline): MNHNS, SASEGT. This CDR3 has 15 amino acids. Losses at the gene ends were 2 bases for V and 7 bases for J; bases not matched to a gene: 7. Here the CDR3 reads CASSEPGLELNEQFF. CDR3 nucleotides: TGTGCCAGCAGTGAACCGGGACTAGAGTTAAATGAGCAGTTCTTC.

This chain's CDR3 is CASSLGLAGETQYF. The CDR3 region has the DNA TGTGCCAGCAGCTTAGGGCTAGCGGGGGAGACCCAGTACTTC. This rearrangement joins TRBV7-3 to TRBJ2-5, with 9 bases identical to TRBD2. The CDR3 is 14 residues long. Germline values: CDR1 SGHTA, CDR2 FQGTGA. The V and J ends lost 2 bases and 5 bases, in that order; junction bases with no gene match: 3.

The CDR3 DNA follows: TGTGCCAGCAGCCTAGGATTCTCTGGGGCCAACGTCCTGACTTTC. It translates to CASSLGFSGANVLTF. The genes are TRBV3-1 (or the pseudogene TRBV3-2) and TRBJ2-6; no clear D. Trimming pared 4 bases from V and 0 bases from J, leaving 7 bases between. In germline, CDR1 is LGHDT, CDR2 YNNKEL (reference sequence). The length of the CDR3 is 15 residues.

The rearrangement links TRBV11-2 to TRBJ1-4; TRBD1 matches at 8 bases. CDR1 is SGHAT and CDR2 is FQNNGV in the germline V gene. CDR3 length: 15 amino acids. Losses at the gene ends were 7 bases for V and 2 bases for J; bases not matched to a gene: 6. The CDR3 bases are TGTGCCAGCACACACCAGGGGGCTACTAATGAAAAACTGTTTTTT. Translated: CASTHQGATNEKLFF. The full variable domain, completed using reference TRBV11-2 and TRBJ1-4, is EAGVAQSPRYKIIEKRQSVAFWCNPISGHATLYWYQQILGQGPKLLIQFQNNGVVDDSQLPKDRFSAERLKGVDSTLKIQPAKLEDSAVYLCASTHQGATNEKLFFGSGTQLSVL.

This chain joins TRBV9 and TRBJ2-1, with D uncertain. Germline CDR1 and CDR2: SGDLS and YYNGEE. V gave up 3 bases and J gave up 0 bases, with 7 bases separating them. CDR3 length equals 14 residues. CDR3: CASSGADSYNEQFF. The CDR3 DNA reads TGTGCCAGCAGCGGGGCGGACTCCTACAATGAGCAGTTCTTC.

The J gene is TRBJ1-1, the V gene TRBV29-1, with D perhaps TRBD1 (6 bases). Germline-derived CDR1 and CDR2 are SQVTM and ANQGSEA. The CDR3 is 13 residues long. Trimming stripped 8 bases from V and 2 bases from J, with 15 bases between. DNA of the CDR3: TGCAGCACTTCGGGGGACACTAACACTGAAGCTTTCTTT. Encoded protein: CSTSGDTNTEAFF.

J is TRBJ2-2 and V is TRBV5-1; TRBD2 matches 7 bases. V was clipped by 3 bases and J by 6 bases; unmatched bases: 8. The V gene's germline CDR1 is SGHRS and CDR2 YFSETQ. The CDR3 is 15 residues long. CDR3 nucleotides: TGCGCCAGCAGCTCACTAGCGTTCGGGTCCGGGGAGCTGTTTTTT. It is translated as CASSSLAFGSGELFF.

With respect to this clone: At the DNA level, this CDR3 is encoded by other sequences in the same sample as well. J is TRBJ1-2 and V is TRBV7-2; TRBD1 agrees at 7 bases. The germline V gene encodes CDR1 SGHTA and CDR2 FQGNSA. This CDR3 has 15 amino acids. V shed 1 base, J shed 7 bases, and the junction held 9 bases outside the gene matches. The CDR3 is CASSLGDRGRGGYTF. Written as DNA, the CDR3 is TGTGCCAGCAGCTTAGGTGATAGGGGGCGGGGTGGCTACACCTTC.

J is TRBJ1-1 and V is TRBV7-2; no firm D call. Germline loops: CDR1 SGHTA, CDR2 FQGNSA. CDR3 size: 11 residues. V was shortened by 5 bases and J by 7 bases, with 8 bases between the two germline ends. CDR3 DNA sequence: TGTGCCAGCAGCCCTCGGCTTGAAGCTTTCTTT. Its protein product is CASSPRLEAFF.

This clone was counted a single time. The chain combines TRBV4-2 with TRBJ2-3; 8 bases agree with TRBD1. Germline V lookup: CDR1 LGHNA, CDR2 YNFKEQ. After removal of 0 bases from V and 5 bases from J, the junction contained 13 bases not matched to a gene. The CDR3 loop spans 18 amino acids. CDR3 bases: TGTGCCAGCAGCCAAGATGAGGTCTGGGGCGGGACAGGAGATACGCAGTATTTT. Its translation is CASSQDEVWGGTGDTQYF.

This clone was found once. The CDR3 nucleotides are TGTGCTAGCGGAAAAGCGGGAACGGTGGGCGGGGAGCTGTTTTTT. Protein product: CASGKAGTVGGELFF. The chain links TRBV12-5 to TRBJ2-2, with 7 bases that match TRBD2. The CDR3 is 15 residues long. The V segment lost 9 bases and the J segment 7 bases; nucleotides outside the gene matches: 14. The germline V gene has CDR1 LGHNT and CDR2 FRNRAP.

The chain recombines TRBV9 with TRBJ2-3, with 9 bases that match TRBD1. Germline CDR1 SGDLS, CDR2 YYNGEE. J lost 4 bases, V lost 5 bases, and 8 bases had no gene match. CDR3 length: 15 residues. CDR3 coding DNA: TGTGCCAGCAGAGGGACAGGGACTGGCGCAGATACGCAGTATTTT. Amino acids: CASRGTGTGADTQYF.